The rows below give T cell receptor beta chains drawn from one sample of a study of cytomegalovirus exposure and HLA in healthy donors. The repertoire was sequenced with immunoSEQ multiplex PCR; TCRdb's copy has only in-frame clones and lacks some. The sample holds 100,000 or so clones, 65% to 80% seen once. Sequenced material: PBMCs. These receptors all come from a woman in her thirties or forties in good health and CMV-seronegative. CDR3s include the opening cysteine and the closing phenylalanine or tryptophan. The order of the fields is J gene, clone size, D gene, V gene, CDR3 protein, CDR3 DNA. A D gene is named only where the DNA matches it firmly. Clone size is stated in some rows and not others, as once, few, many or a class when expanded.

TRBJ2-7 few TRBD1 TRBV10-3 CAISEQTGGLLSYEQYF TGTGCCATCAGTGAGCAGACAGGGGGCCTCCTCTCCTACGAGCAGTACTTC
TRBJ1-1 - - TRBV5-1 CASSLAVPGPEAFF TGCGCCAGCAGCTTGGCAGTACCTGGCCCTGAAGCTTTCTTT
TRBJ1-4 - - TRBV5-5 CASSLELGRIEKLFF TGTGCCAGCAGCTTGGAGTTAGGGAGGATTGAAAAACTGTTTTTT
TRBJ2-5 - - TRBV15 CATSTFSEETQYF TGTGCCACCAGCACCTTCAGTGAAGAGACCCAGTACTTC
TRBJ2-7 - - TRBV6-6 CASSQLRDEQYF TGTGCCAGCAGCCAGCTCCGGGACGAGCAGTACTTC
TRBJ2-2 few - TRBV7-9 CSSSQNRVSNTGELFF TGTTCCAGCAGCCAAAACAGGGTATCGAACACCGGGGAGCTGTTTTTT
TRBJ2-1 - TRBD2 TRBV7-2 CASSLGRFVREGRDEQFF TGTGCCAGCAGCTTAGGCCGCTTTGTGCGGGAGGGCCGGGATGAGCAGTTCTTC
TRBJ1-5 - TRBD1 TRBV18 CASSPRGGGEAQPQHF TGTGCCAGCTCACCCAGAGGAGGGGGCGAGGCTCAGCCCCAGCATTTT
TRBJ2-2 - - TRBV11-2 CASSSRQDRTGELFF TGTGCCAGCAGCTCCCGACAGGATAGGACCGGGGAGCTGTTTTTT
TRBJ2-1 - TRBD2 TRBV19 CATRLATNEQFF TGTGCCACCCGACTAGCAACCAATGAGCAGTTCTTC
TRBJ2-2 - - TRBV28 CASSFRATGELFF TGTGCCAGCAGTTTCAGGGCCACCGGGGAGCTGTTTTTT
TRBJ1-1 - TRBD1 TRBV19 CASSIRTGSTEAFF TGTGCCAGTAGTATCCGGACAGGTAGCACTGAAGCTTTCTTT
TRBJ1-6 - - TRBV5-1 CASSLAEPYSPLHF TGCGCCAGCAGCTTGGCTGAGCCTTATTCACCCCTCCACTTT
TRBJ2-1 - TRBD2 TRBV4-1 CASSDEKAGVSYNEQFF TGCGCCAGCAGCGACGAAAAAGCGGGAGTGTCCTACAATGAGCAGTTCTTC